The rows below give T cell receptor beta chains drawn from one sample of a study of glioma-infiltrating T cells. A single record per CDR3 protein comes from TCRdb applying MiXCR to the multiplex PCR reads. The sample consists of about 180,000 distinct CDR3 sequences, around 40% of them appearing once. The specimen sequenced was glioma tissue, nonneoplastic brain tissue, or PBMCs (not recorded which). Source of these receptors: a human donor with low-grade glioma or glioblastoma, undergoing nonglioma brain surgery, or in good health (not recorded which). The CDR3 runs from the conserved cysteine through the conserved F or W. D genes are given only for firm matches. Some rows mark clone size as missing; the rest say once, few, many or name a class of expanded clone.

clone size: many; J gene: TRBJ2-3; D gene: -; CDR3 length: 12; V gene: TRBV7-9; CDR3 DNA: TGTGCCAGCAGTTTAGGCACAGATACGCAGTATTTT; CDR3 protein: CASSLGTDTQYF
clone size: few; J gene: TRBJ2-7; D gene: -; CDR3 length: 17; V gene: TRBV28; CDR3 DNA: TGTGCCAGCTATCGCAACGACCCCCGGGACCTTAACCACGAGCAGTACTTC; CDR3 protein: CASYRNDPRDLNHEQYF
clone size: -; J gene: TRBJ2-5; D gene: -; CDR3 length: 12; V gene: TRBV7-9; CDR3 DNA: TGTGCCAGCAGCCCCCTCGGAGAGACCCAGTACTTC; CDR3 protein: CASSPLGETQYF
clone size: many; J gene: TRBJ1-5; D gene: TRBD1; CDR3 length: 15; V gene: TRBV20-1; CDR3 DNA: TGCAGTGCTAGAGATAAGACAGGGTTCACTCAGCCCCAGCATTTT; CDR3 protein: CSARDKTGFTQPQHF
clone size: -; J gene: TRBJ2-7; D gene: -; CDR3 length: 16; V gene: TRBV4-2; CDR3 DNA: TGTGCCAGCAGCCAAGATGCGGGACCACCAGAGGCCGAGCAGTACTTC; CDR3 protein: CASSQDAGPPEAEQYF
clone size: many; J gene: TRBJ2-7; D gene: -; CDR3 length: 14; V gene: TRBV27; CDR3 DNA: TGTGCCAGCAGTTTAGGAAGGACAGAAGACGAGCAGTACTTC; CDR3 protein: CASSLGRTEDEQYF
clone size: -; J gene: TRBJ2-3; D gene: -; CDR3 length: 14; V gene: TRBV3-1; CDR3 DNA: TGTGCCAGCAGCCAAGGAAGGGGAATAGATACGCAGTATTTT; CDR3 protein: CASSQGRGIDTQYF
clone size: -; J gene: TRBJ1-6; D gene: -; CDR3 length: 13; V gene: TRBV15; CDR3 DNA: TGTGCCGCTAGCAGGTTCCGGGATTCACCCCTCCACTTT; CDR3 protein: CAASRFRDSPLHF
clone size: many; J gene: TRBJ2-3; D gene: -; CDR3 length: 15; V gene: TRBV2; CDR3 DNA: TGTGCCAGCAGTCTACACGAACTTAGCACAGATACGCAGTATTTT; CDR3 protein: CASSLHELSTDTQYF
clone size: many; J gene: TRBJ2-5; D gene: -; CDR3 length: 14; V gene: TRBV27; CDR3 DNA: TGTGCCAGCAGTTTATCGATCAGGGGTGAGACCCAGTACTTC; CDR3 protein: CASSLSIRGETQYF
clone size: few; J gene: TRBJ1-2; D gene: -; CDR3 length: 14; V gene: TRBV7-9; CDR3 DNA: TGTGCCAGCAGCCCACTTTCGGAGGGCTATGGCTACACCTTC; CDR3 protein: CASSPLSEGYGYTF
clone size: -; J gene: TRBJ2-1; D gene: -; CDR3 length: 14; V gene: TRBV6-1; CDR3 DNA: TGTGCCAGCAGTGAGGACGGATTCCCCTATGAGCAGTTCTTC; CDR3 protein: CASSEDGFPYEQFF
clone size: many; J gene: TRBJ1-1; D gene: -; CDR3 length: 12; V gene: TRBV19; CDR3 DNA: TGTGCCAGTATGAGGAGGTCTACTGAAGCTTTCTTT; CDR3 protein: CASMRRSTEAFF
clone size: many; J gene: TRBJ2-1; D gene: -; CDR3 length: 12; V gene: TRBV7-9; CDR3 DNA: TGTGCCAGCAGCTTAGGGCACCATGAGCAGTTCTTC; CDR3 protein: CASSLGHHEQFF
clone size: few; J gene: TRBJ2-7; D gene: TRBD2; CDR3 length: 14; V gene: TRBV29-1; CDR3 DNA: TGCAGCGTTGTACTAGCGGGAGGGCCTAACGAGCAGTACTTC; CDR3 protein: CSVVLAGGPNEQYF
clone size: many; J gene: TRBJ2-7; D gene: -; CDR3 length: 14; V gene: TRBV11-3; CDR3 DNA: TGTGCCAGCAGCCCCTTCCGTTCGGGGGACGAGCAGTACTTC; CDR3 protein: CASSPFRSGDEQYF